The rows below give T cell receptor beta chains drawn from one sample of a study of T cell responses to AZD1222 COVID-19 vaccine. Assay: immunoSEQ multiplex PCR; the TCRdb copy retains only in-frame clones and omits some. The sample includes roughly 99,000 clones, roughly 90% of them seen just once. The sequencing here drew on peripheral blood, taken 28 days after the second AZD1222 dose. The receptors originated from an adult who received the AZD1222 COVID-19 vaccine. CDR3s leave out the opening cysteine and the closing phenylalanine or tryptophan. Each record gives: V gene, J gene, clone size, CDR3 protein. A row's size may be missing; if present it is once, few, many or a size class.

V gene: TRBV2; J gene: TRBJ2-7; clone size: once; CDR3 protein: ASRALDYEQY
V gene: TRBV15; J gene: TRBJ2-7; clone size: -; CDR3 protein: ATSGRGDTLSYEQY
V gene: TRBV28; J gene: TRBJ1-3; clone size: -; CDR3 protein: ASSFSQPLSGNTIY
V gene: TRBV4-1; J gene: TRBJ2-1; clone size: -; CDR3 protein: ASSQRQANSYNEQF
V gene: TRBV7-9; J gene: TRBJ2-1; clone size: -; CDR3 protein: ASSLRTSGLNEQF
V gene: TRBV18; J gene: TRBJ1-5; clone size: -; CDR3 protein: ASSPRDADSNQPQH
V gene: TRBV7-8; J gene: TRBJ2-7; clone size: -; CDR3 protein: ASSFGREAPYEQY
V gene: TRBV11-2; J gene: TRBJ2-1; clone size: -; CDR3 protein: ASSLMREYTMRQF
V gene: TRBV12-3/TRBV12-4; J gene: TRBJ1-1; clone size: -; CDR3 protein: ASSSPGRPEAF
V gene: TRBV5-4; J gene: TRBJ2-2; clone size: -; CDR3 protein: ASRPPGETGELF
V gene: TRBV7-9; J gene: TRBJ1-1; clone size: few; CDR3 protein: ASSLVLGSTEAF
V gene: TRBV18; J gene: TRBJ2-6; clone size: -; CDR3 protein: ASLRDRGLRSSGANVLT
V gene: TRBV2; J gene: TRBJ1-4; clone size: -; CDR3 protein: ASNDGQVNEKLF
V gene: TRBV12-5; J gene: TRBJ1-5; clone size: -; CDR3 protein: ASADTLTSNQPQH
V gene: TRBV7-9; J gene: TRBJ2-3; clone size: -; CDR3 protein: ASSLTPLGTDTQY
V gene: TRBV27; J gene: TRBJ2-7; clone size: -; CDR3 protein: ASSSLGGESSYEQY
V gene: TRBV7-9; J gene: TRBJ1-1; clone size: -; CDR3 protein: ASSLAGVGEAF
V gene: TRBV12-2; J gene: TRBJ1-1; clone size: -; CDR3 protein: ASRLAAWNTEAF
V gene: TRBV18; J gene: TRBJ2-1; clone size: -; CDR3 protein: ASSSTGTGSNEQF
V gene: TRBV27; J gene: TRBJ2-7; clone size: -; CDR3 protein: ASSFDGNYEQY
V gene: TRBV6-2/TRBV6-3; J gene: TRBJ1-1; clone size: -; CDR3 protein: ASSWGTPYTTDMNTEAF
V gene: TRBV27; J gene: TRBJ1-6; clone size: few; CDR3 protein: ASSYGASPLH
V gene: TRBV15; J gene: TRBJ1-1; clone size: -; CDR3 protein: ATGDTLRLMNTEAF
V gene: TRBV20-1; J gene: TRBJ2-1; clone size: -; CDR3 protein: RGSLHEQF
V gene: TRBV4-1; J gene: TRBJ2-2; clone size: -; CDR3 protein: ASSQGTSPGELF
V gene: TRBV6-5; J gene: TRBJ1-6; clone size: -; CDR3 protein: ASRLLDRGNSPLH
V gene: TRBV3-1/TRBV3-2; J gene: TRBJ2-3; clone size: -; CDR3 protein: ASSQVRTSGVTDTQY
V gene: TRBV4-1; J gene: TRBJ1-6; clone size: -; CDR3 protein: ASSQEGGTIYNSPLH
V gene: TRBV6-1; J gene: TRBJ1-2; clone size: once; CDR3 protein: ASSEAGGFGGYT
V gene: TRBV2; J gene: TRBJ2-1; clone size: -; CDR3 protein: ASVGLNEQF